The 15 T cell receptor beta chains reported below all come from one sample, sequenced in a study of blood T cell repertoires in COVID-19. This table comes from immunoSEQ multiplex PCR, and its TCRdb copy is limited to in-frame clones, with some not included. In the table there are around 470,000 clones, less than 95% of which are singletons. Sequencing used PBMCs or T cells enriched from blood (not recorded which). Receptors originate from a man aged 18 to 29 who had recovered from COVID-19.

The chain couples TRBV27 to TRBJ2-1; a weak D match, TRBD2 (6 bases). Trimming took 5 bases from V and 0 from J, leaving 14 bases between them. The CDR3 extends over 16 amino acids. CDR1 is MNHEY, CDR2 SMNVEV, per germline (reference sequence). The CDR3 region has the DNA TGTGCCAGCAGTACGACAGCGGGCAGCTCCTACAATGAGCAGTTCTTC. Translated, it gives CASSTTAGSSYNEQFF.

The chain couples TRBV24-1 to TRBJ2-5; a possible D gene is TRBD2 (5 bases). Between the trimmed V and J ends, which lost 5 bases and 4 bases, there was a span of 13 bases. The CDR3 contains 14 residues. CDR1 is KGHDR, CDR2 SFDVKD, per germline. DNA for the CDR3: TGTGCCACCAGTGGGACCAGTGGAGGAGAGACCCAGTACTTC. Its translation: CATSGTSGGETQYF.

This CDR3 is CASRFSGEGYEQYF. The CDR3, as DNA: TGTGCCAGCAGATTTTCAGGGGAGGGCTACGAGCAGTACTTC. The V gene is TRBV2, the J gene TRBJ2-7, with D possibly TRBD2 on 7 matching bases. Trimming took off 6 bases at V and 3 bases at J, with 15 bases between the two ends. The CDR3 is made up of 14 amino acids. Germline V gene sequence: CDR1 SNHLY, CDR2 FYNNEI.

This chain joins TRBV6-4 and TRBJ1-5; D is unclear. The CDR3 runs to 13 residues. The ends were cut back, 2 bases at V and 11 bases at J, with 13 bases in the middle. Germline loops: CDR1 MRHNA, CDR2 SNTAGT. The CDR3 bases are TGTGCCAGCAGTGACGAGTTTCGTCGCTCCCAGCATTTT. Its protein is CASSDEFRRSQHF.

V usage is TRBV7-2 and J usage is TRBJ2-1, with 9 bases lining up with TRBD2. V lost 0 bases, J lost 4 bases, and 4 bases stayed unmatched. CDR1 is SGHTA and CDR2 is FQGNSA in the germline V gene. The CDR3 runs 16 residues. CDR3 DNA: TGTGCCAGCAGCTTAGCGGCTAGCGGGATGTACAATGAGCAGTTCTTC. Protein sequence: CASSLAASGMYNEQFF.

V gene TRBV6-5 combines with J gene TRBJ1-1, with 7 nucleotides matching TRBD1. V gave up 7 bases and J gave up 5 bases; unmatched junction bases: 10. The CDR3 totals 14 residues. Germline V lookup: CDR1 MNHEY, CDR2 SVGAGI. CDR3 sequence reads: CASILRLRGTEAFF. The CDR3 bases are TGTGCCAGCATTCTACGCCTCAGGGGGACTGAAGCTTTCTTT.

The chain combines TRBV19 with TRBJ1-1; 7 bases line up with TRBD1. Trimming at V came to 8 bases and at J to 0 bases, leaving 9 bases not matched to a gene. The CDR3 has 15 residues. Germline V gene data show CDR1 as LNHDA and CDR2 as SQIVND (reference sequence). The CDR3 DNA is TGTGCCAGTTCGCGACCGGGACAGATGAACACTGAAGCTTTCTTT. Translation gives CASSRPGQMNTEAFF.

The chain is built from TRBV7-8 and TRBJ2-7; no clear D. This CDR3 contains 16 residues. The V end was cut by 0 bases, the J end by 4 bases, with 16 bases between. CDR1 is SGHVS and CDR2 is FQNEAQ in the germline V gene. The CDR3 DNA sequence: TGTGCCAGCAGCTTAGCGTCCCTAGAGCGTGGGTACGAGCAGTACTTC. Residues: CASSLASLERGYEQYF.

The V and J genes are TRBV7-3 and TRBJ1-1; tentative D call: TRBD1 (6 bases). There are 14 residues in the CDR3. Germline V CDR1 and CDR2: SGHTA, FQGTGA. V lost 5 bases, J lost 2 bases, and 12 bases lay in between. CDR3 region: CASSAQGINTEAFF. In DNA form, the CDR3 reads TGTGCCAGCAGCGCACAGGGTATCAACACTGAAGCTTTCTTT.

J is TRBJ1-2 and V is TRBV25-1; 7 nucleotides align to TRBD1. This CDR3 contains 14 residues. Germline assignment: CDR1 MGHDK and CDR2 SYGVNS. Trimming removed 6 bases from V and 1 base from J; junction bases left unmatched: 5. In DNA, the CDR3 is TGTGCCAGCAGACGGACAGGAGTTAACTATGGCTACACCTTC. Its translation is CASRRTGVNYGYTF.

This chain links TRBV7-9 with TRBJ1-1; 10 bases line up with TRBD1. The germline gives CDR1 SEHNR, CDR2 FQNEAQ (reference sequence). Trimming took 8 bases from V and 12 from J; bases not matched to a gene: 18. This CDR3 spans 15 amino acids. The CDR3 is CASALEQGDRGGTFF. CDR3 DNA: TGTGCCAGCGCCCTAGAACAAGGGGACAGGGGTGGAACTTTCTTT.

The chain has TRBV5-1 and TRBJ2-5; the D gene is possibly TRBD1 (6 bases). The V end was cut by 2 bases, the J end by 1 base, with 9 bases between. This CDR3 contains 14 residues. The germline CDR1 and CDR2 sequences are SGHRS and YFSETQ. CDR3 in DNA: TGCGCCAGCAGCTTAGGGACAAGCCAAGAGACCCAGTACTTC. Translated, it gives CASSLGTSQETQYF.

The rearrangement uses TRBV6-1 and TRBJ2-7; 8 bases line up with TRBD2. J was trimmed by 4 bases and V by 3 bases; bases with no gene match: 5. From germline, CDR1 is MNHNS and CDR2 SASEGT. This CDR3 is built from 14 residues. CDR3 in amino acids: CASSDRTSRYEQYF. The CDR3 DNA sequence: TGTGCCAGCAGTGATCGGACTAGCAGGTACGAGCAGTACTTC.

This chain connects TRBV18 to TRBJ2-2, with 8 positions matching TRBD1. CDR3 length equals 14 residues. Germline assignment: CDR1 KGHSH and CDR2 LQKENI. V shed 4 bases, J shed 7 bases, and the junction held 5 bases outside the gene matches. Written as DNA, the CDR3 is TGTGCCAGCTCACAGGACAGGGCCATCGGGGAGCTGTTTTTT. It yields the protein CASSQDRAIGELFF.

As for this clone: At one end the junction does not follow the germline gene, possibly because of a read error. The chain links TRBV6-5 to TRBJ2-7, with 7 bases aligning to TRBD1. The CDR3 is 15 amino acids. Looked up from germline, CDR1 is MNHEY and CDR2 is SVGAGI. The CDR3 loop reads CASSSGRTGRYAQYF. DNA of the CDR3: TGTGCCAGCAGTTCTGGCCGGACAGGACGTTACGCGCAGTACTTC.